Reported below is one T cell receptor beta chain. This sample was taken from a study of cytomegalovirus exposure and HLA in healthy donors. This PCR relied on a set of 60 Vbeta primers and 13 Jbeta primers. Sequencing used immunoSEQ multiplex PCR; TCRdb keeps in-frame clones, though not all of them. Altogether 150,000 to 200,000 clones are present, around 80% being singletons, with the ten largest covering under 7.5%. The sample was PBMCs. The sequence was obtained from a man aged 35 to 55 in good health and CMV-seronegative.

DNA for the CDR3: TGCAGCGCTGGCGGACAGAGACTCTACAATGAGCAGTTCTTC. Its translation is CSAGGQRLYNEQFF. V and J are TRBV29-1 and TRBJ2-1, with a weak D call TRBD1 (6 bases). The CDR3 extends over 14 amino acids. V lost 7 bases, J lost 3 bases, and 16 bases lay in between. CDR1 is SQVTM and CDR2 is ANQGSEA in the germline V gene.